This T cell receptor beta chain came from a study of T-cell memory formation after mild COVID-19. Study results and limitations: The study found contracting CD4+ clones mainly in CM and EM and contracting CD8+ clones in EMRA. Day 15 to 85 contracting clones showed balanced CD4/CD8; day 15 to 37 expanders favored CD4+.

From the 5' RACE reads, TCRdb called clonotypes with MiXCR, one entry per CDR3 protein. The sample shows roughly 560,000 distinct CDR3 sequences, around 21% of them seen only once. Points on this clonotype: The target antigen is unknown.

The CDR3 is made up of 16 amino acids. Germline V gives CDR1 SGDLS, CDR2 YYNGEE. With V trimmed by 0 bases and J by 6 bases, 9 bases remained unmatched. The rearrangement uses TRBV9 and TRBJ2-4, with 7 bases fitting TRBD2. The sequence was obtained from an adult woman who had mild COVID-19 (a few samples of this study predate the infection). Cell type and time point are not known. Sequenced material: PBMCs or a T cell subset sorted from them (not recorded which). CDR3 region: CASSVGPLGGGNIQYF. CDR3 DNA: TGTGCCAGCAGCGTAGGGCCCCTGGGCGGGGGAAACATTCAGTACTTC.